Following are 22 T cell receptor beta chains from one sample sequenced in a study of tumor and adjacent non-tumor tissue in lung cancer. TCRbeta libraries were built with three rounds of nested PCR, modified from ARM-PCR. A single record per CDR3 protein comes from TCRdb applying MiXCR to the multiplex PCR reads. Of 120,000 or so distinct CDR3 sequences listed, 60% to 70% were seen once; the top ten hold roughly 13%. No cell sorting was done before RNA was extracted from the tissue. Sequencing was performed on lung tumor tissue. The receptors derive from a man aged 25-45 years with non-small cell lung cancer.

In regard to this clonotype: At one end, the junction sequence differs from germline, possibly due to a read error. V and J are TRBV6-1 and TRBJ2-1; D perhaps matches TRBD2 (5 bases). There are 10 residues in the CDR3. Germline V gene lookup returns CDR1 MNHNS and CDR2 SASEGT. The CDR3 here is CANSEGPGSF. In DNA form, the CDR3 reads TGTGCCAACAGTGAAGGACCGGGAAGCTTC.

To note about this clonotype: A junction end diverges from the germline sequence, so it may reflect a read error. CDR3 amino acids: CASRQDLGEIPYGYTF. The CDR3 region has the DNA TGCGCCAGCAGGCAAGATCTGGGGGAGATACCCTATGGCTACACCTTC. V is TRBV4-3 and J is TRBJ1-2; TRBD1 might be the D (5 bases). There are 16 residues in the CDR3. The V gene's germline CDR1 is LGHNA and CDR2 YSLEER.

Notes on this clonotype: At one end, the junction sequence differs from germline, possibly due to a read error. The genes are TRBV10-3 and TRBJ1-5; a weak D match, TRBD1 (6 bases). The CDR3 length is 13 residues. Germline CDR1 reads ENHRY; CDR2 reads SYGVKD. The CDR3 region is CTISTQGGRPQHF. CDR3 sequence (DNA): TGTACCATCAGTACACAGGGAGGCCGGCCCCAGCATTTT.

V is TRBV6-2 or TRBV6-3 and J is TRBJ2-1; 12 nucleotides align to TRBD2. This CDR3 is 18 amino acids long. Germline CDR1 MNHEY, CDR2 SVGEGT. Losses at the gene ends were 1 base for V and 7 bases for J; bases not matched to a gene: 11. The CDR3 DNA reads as TGTGCCAGCAGTTACTTTTCCCGGACTAGCGGGAAAAGGAATGAGCAGTTCTTC. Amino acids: CASSYFSRTSGKRNEQFF.

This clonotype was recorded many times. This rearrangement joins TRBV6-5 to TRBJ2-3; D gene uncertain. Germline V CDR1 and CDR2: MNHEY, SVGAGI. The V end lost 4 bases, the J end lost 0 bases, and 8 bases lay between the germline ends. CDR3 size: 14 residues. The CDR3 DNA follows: TGTGCCAGCAGTTCTTTCCGGAGCACAGATACGCAGTATTTT. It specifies CASSSFRSTDTQYF.

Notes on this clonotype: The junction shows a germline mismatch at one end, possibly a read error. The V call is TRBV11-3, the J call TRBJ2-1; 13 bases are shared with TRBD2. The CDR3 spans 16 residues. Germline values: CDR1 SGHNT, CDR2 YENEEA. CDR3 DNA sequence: TGTGCCAGCAACTCGTTGGGACTAGCGGGGAACAAAGAGCAGTTCTTC. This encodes CASNSLGLAGNKEQFF.

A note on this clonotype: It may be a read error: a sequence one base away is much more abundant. Here the CDR3 reads CSIRDTGELFF. CDR3 nucleotides: TGCAGCATACGGGACACCGGGGAGCTGTTTTTT. The gene calls are TRBV29-1 and TRBJ2-2, with no clear D. In germline, CDR1 is SQVTM, CDR2 ANQGSEA. V was clipped by 8 bases and J by 3 bases, with 7 bases between them. The CDR3 spans 11 residues.

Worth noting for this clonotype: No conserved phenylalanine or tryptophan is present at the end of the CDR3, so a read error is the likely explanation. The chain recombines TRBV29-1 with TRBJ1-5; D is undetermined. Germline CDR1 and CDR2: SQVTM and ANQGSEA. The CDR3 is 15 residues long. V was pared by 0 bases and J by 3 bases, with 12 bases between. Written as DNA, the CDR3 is TGCAGCGTTGAAGATCTGGGCTATAACAATCAGCCCCAGCATTAT. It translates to CSVEDLGYNNQPQHY.

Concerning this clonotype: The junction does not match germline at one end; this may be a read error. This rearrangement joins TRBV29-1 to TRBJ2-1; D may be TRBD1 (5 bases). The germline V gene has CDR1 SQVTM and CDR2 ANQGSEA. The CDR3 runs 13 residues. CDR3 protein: CSVTGLVYNGQFF. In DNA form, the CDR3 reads TGCAGTGTTACAGGTCTAGTTTACAATGGGCAGTTCTTC.

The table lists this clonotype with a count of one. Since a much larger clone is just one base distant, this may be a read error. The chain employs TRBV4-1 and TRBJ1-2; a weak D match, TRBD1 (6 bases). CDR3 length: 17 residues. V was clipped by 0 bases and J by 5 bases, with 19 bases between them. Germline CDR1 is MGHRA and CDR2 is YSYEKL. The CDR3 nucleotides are TGCGCCAGCAGCCAAGAAGGGGGAGGGGAGGGGCCTTATGGCTACACCTTC. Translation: CASSQEGGGEGPYGYTF.

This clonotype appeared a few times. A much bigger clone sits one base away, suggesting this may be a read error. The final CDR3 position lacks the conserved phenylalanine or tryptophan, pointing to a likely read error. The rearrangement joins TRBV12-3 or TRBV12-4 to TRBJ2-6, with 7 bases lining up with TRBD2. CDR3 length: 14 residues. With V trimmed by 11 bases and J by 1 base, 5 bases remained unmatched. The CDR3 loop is CAGRRGSGANVLTS. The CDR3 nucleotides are TGTGCCGGCCGGCGGGGGTCTGGGGCCAACGTCCTGACTTCC.

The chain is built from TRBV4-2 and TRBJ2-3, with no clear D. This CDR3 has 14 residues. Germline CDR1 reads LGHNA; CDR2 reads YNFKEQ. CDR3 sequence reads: CISSETVAVNTQYF. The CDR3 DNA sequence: TGTATCAGCAGTGAGACGGTGGCGGTTAATACGCAGTATTTT.

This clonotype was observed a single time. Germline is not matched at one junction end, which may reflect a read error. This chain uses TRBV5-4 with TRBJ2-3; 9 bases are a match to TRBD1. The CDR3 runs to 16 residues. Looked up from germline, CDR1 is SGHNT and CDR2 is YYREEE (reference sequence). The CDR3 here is CASSLGGTGTKDTQYF. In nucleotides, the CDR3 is TGTGCCAGTAGCTTGGGGGGGACAGGGACAAAAGATACGCAGTATTTT.

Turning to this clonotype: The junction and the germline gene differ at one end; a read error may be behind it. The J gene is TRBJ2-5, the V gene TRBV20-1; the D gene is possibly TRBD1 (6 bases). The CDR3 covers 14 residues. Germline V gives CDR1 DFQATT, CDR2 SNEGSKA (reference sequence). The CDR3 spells CSVRGRGGGETQYF. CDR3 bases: TGCAGTGTTAGAGGTAGAGGGGGTGGAGAGACCCAGTACTTC.

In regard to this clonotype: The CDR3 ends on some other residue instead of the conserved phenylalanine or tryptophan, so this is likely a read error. The CDR3 sequence: CARSYLQGIADYGYTL. In DNA, the CDR3 is TGTGCCAGGAGTTACTTACAGGGTATAGCTGACTATGGCTACACCTTA. This rearrangement joins TRBV6-5 to TRBJ1-2; D may be TRBD1 (6 bases). Germline CDR1 and CDR2: MNHEY and SVGAGI. CDR3 length equals 16 residues.

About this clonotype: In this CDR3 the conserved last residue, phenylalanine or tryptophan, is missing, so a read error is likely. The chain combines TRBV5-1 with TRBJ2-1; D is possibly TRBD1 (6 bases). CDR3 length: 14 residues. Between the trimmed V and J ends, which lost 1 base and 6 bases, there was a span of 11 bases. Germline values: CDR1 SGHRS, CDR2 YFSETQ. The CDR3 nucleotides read TGCGCCAGCAGCTTGTTACAGGGCCCCAATGAGCAGTTCTTA. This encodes CASSLLQGPNEQFL.

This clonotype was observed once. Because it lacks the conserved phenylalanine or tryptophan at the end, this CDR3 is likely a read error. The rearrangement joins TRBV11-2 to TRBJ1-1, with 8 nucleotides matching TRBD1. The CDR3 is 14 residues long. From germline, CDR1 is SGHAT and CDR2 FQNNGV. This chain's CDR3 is CTSSRDRMNTEAFV. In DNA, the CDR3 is TGTACCAGCAGCCGGGACAGGATGAACACTGAAGCTTTCGTT.

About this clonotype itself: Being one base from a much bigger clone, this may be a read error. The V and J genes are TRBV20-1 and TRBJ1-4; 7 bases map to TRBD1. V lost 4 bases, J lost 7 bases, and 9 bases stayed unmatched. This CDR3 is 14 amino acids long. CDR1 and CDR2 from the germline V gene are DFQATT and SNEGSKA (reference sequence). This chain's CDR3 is CSAKQGRVGEKLFF. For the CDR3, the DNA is TGCAGTGCTAAACAGGGGAGGGTGGGTGAAAAACTGTTTTTT.

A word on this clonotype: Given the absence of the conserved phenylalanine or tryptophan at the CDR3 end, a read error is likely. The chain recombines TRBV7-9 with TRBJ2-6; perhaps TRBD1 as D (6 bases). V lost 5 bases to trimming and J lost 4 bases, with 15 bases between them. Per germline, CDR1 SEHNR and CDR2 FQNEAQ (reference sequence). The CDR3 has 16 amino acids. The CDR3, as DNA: TGTGCCAGCAGCAAAGCCACAGGGTCGGGGGCCAACGTCCTGACTTTA. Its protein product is CASSKATGSGANVLTL.

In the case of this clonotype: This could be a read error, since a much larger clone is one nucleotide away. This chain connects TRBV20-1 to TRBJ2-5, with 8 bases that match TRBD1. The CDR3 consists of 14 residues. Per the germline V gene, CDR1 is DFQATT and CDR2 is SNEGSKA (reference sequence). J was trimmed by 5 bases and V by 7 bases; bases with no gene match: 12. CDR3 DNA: TGCAGTGTTAGCAAGATGGACAGGGCGGAGACCCAGTACTTC. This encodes CSVSKMDRAETQYF.

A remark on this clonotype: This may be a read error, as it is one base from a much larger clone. The CDR3 nucleotides read TGTGCCAGCATCTGGACGGCCTACGAGCAGTACTTC. Encoded protein: CASIWTAYEQYF. The chain has TRBV7-2 and TRBJ2-7, with D unresolved. The CDR3 has 12 amino acids. CDR1 and CDR2 from the germline V gene are SGHTA and FQGNSA. The ends were cut back, 7 bases at V and 2 bases at J, with 9 bases in the middle.

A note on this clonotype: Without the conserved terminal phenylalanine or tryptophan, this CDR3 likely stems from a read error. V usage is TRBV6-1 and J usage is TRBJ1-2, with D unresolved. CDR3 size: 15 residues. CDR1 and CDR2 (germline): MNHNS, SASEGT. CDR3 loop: CVSSEAGSVNYGYTS. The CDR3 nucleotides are TGTGTCAGCAGTGAAGCAGGTAGTGTTAACTATGGCTACACCTCC.